One and the same sample provided the 5 T cell receptor beta chains below, sequenced in a study of graft-versus-host responses after intestinal transplantation (dated by TCRdb to about 2021). Library preparation was by the immunoSEQ multiplex PCR assay. The table comes from immuneACCESS by way of TCRdb, which keeps in-frame sequences with V and J called. Part of the clones is missing from these tables; in studies checked, under half for an unresolved V gene and the rest for unknown reasons. This sample holds roughly 7,000 clones; about nine tenths were observed only once. Of the sample, less than 5.5% falls within the top ten clones. The sequencing here drew on PBMCs, taken roughly 87 days after transplant. The receptors stem from a human patient who received an intestinal transplant, so some T cells may come from the graft donor.

The chain links TRBV30 to TRBJ2-3; 11 bases align to TRBD1. The ends lost 3 bases at V and 2 bases at J; junction bases unmatched: 13. Germline values: CDR1 GTSNPN, CDR2 SVGIG (reference sequence). This CDR3 comprises 18 residues. In nucleotides, the CDR3 is TGTGCCTGGAGCCGTGGACAGGGGGCGAGGTCCTTCACAGATACGCAGTATTTT. Its protein product is CAWSRGQGARSFTDTQYF.

This clone was seen a handful of times. The chain joins TRBV7-6 to TRBJ2-3, with D possibly being TRBD2 (7 bases). This CDR3 comprises 16 residues. Trimming cost V 2 bases and J 3 bases, with 15 bases left between them. Germline-derived CDR1 and CDR2 are SGHVS and FNYEAQ. The CDR3 sequence is CASSLSIGGRTDTQYF. CDR3 in DNA: TGTGCCAGCAGCTTATCGATCGGGGGGCGTACAGATACGCAGTATTTT.

This chain uses TRBV6-1 with TRBJ1-5, with D hard to call. The germline V gene encodes CDR1 MNHNS and CDR2 SASEGT. V gave up 2 bases and J gave up 0 bases, with 11 bases separating them. CDR3 length: 16 residues. CDR3 region: CASSEWEKNSNQPQHF. The CDR3, as DNA: TGTGCCAGCAGTGAATGGGAGAAGAATAGCAATCAGCCCCAGCATTTT.

The chain carries TRBV6-5 and TRBJ2-6; the D is unclear. Germline-derived CDR1 and CDR2 are MNHEY and SVGAGI. The CDR3 loop spans 13 amino acids. V was clipped by 7 bases and J by 2 bases, with 6 bases between them. The CDR3 DNA sequence: TGTGCCAGCAACTTCGCTGGGGCCAACGTCCTGACTTTC. Its protein is CASNFAGANVLTF.

The chain links TRBV5-6 to TRBJ2-7; D may be TRBD1 (6 bases). Germline assignment: CDR1 SGHDT and CDR2 YYEEEE. CDR3 size: 14 residues. Trimming left V 0 bases short and J 3 bases short, with 10 bases between. In DNA, the CDR3 is TGTGCCAGCAGCTTGGGACAGGCGATCTACGAGCAGTACTTC. Translating gives CASSLGQAIYEQYF.